This entry concerns a single T cell receptor (beta chain). TCRdb used MiXCR to reprocess the RACE reads, holding one entry per CDR3 protein. The table has about 120,000 distinct CDR3 sequences, approximately 13% seen once. This sample was included in a study of human T cells and chemical hapten exposure. About the research overall: Patch tests applied 0.01% DPC to the upper back and were scored after 6 days.

The CDR3 spans 15 residues. Germline V gives CDR1 SGHTA, CDR2 FQGTGA. Trimming pared 5 bases from V and 0 bases from J, leaving 13 bases between. The time point was: pre-sensitization, week 0. Described treatment: therapeutic diphenylcyclopropenone sensitization with weekly scalp DPC. Specimen: whole blood, collected in connection with sensitization to the hapten diphenylcyclopropenone (DPC). The chain links TRBV7-3 to TRBJ1-2; D is ambiguous. The TCR comes from a young woman with alopecia areata. Some clones in this sample may be carry-over from other donors' samples. Here the CDR3 reads CASSPGRNANYGYTF. CDR3 nucleotide sequence: TGTGCCAGCAGCCCCGGACGCAACGCTAACTATGGCTACACCTTC.